This T cell receptor (beta chain) derives from a study of identical twins. Study results and caveats: There is a chance that invariant MAIT and iNKT cells partially muddied zero-insertion analyses. Rather than following the same donors, the conclusions depended on cross-sectional statistical analysis.

This CDR3 has 15 residues. The V gene's germline CDR1 is DFQATT and CDR2 SNEGSKA (reference sequence). The V and J ends lost 6 bases and 5 bases respectively, with 23 bases between them. This clonotype was picked up a small number of times. The antigen is undetermined. One entry per CDR3 protein results from TCRdb running MiXCR on the 5' RACE reads. The sample records 1.5 million to 2 million distinct CDR3 sequences, more than 30% being singletons. Sequencing input: cord blood. The receptor's source is a newborn girl in good health. The gene calls are TRBV20-1 and TRBJ2-7, with D tentatively TRBD2 (6 bases). The CDR3 here is CSAIPVLAENHEQYF. The CDR3 DNA reads as TGCAGTGCGATCCCTGTCTTAGCGGAGAATCACGAGCAGTACTTC.